A single sample is the source of the 23 T cell receptor beta chains below, sequenced in a study of blood T cell repertoires in COVID-19. Generated by immunoSEQ multiplex PCR, the TCRdb table keeps only in-frame clones and is missing some. The sample carries fewer than 250,000 clones, 83% recorded once. The sample taken for sequencing was PBMCs or T cells enriched from blood (not recorded which). These TCRs come from a woman aged 40 to 50 who had been exposed to COVID-19.

V gene TRBV7-2 combines with J gene TRBJ2-1, with 8 positions matching TRBD2. This CDR3 is 14 amino acids long. The ends lost 5 bases at V and 8 bases at J; junction bases unmatched: 8. CDR1 is SGHTA and CDR2 is FQGNSA in the germline V gene. The CDR3 here is CASSTRGGSHEQFF. DNA for the CDR3: TGTGCCAGCAGCACCCGGGGGGGGTCCCATGAGCAGTTCTTC.

V is TRBV7-9 and J is TRBJ1-2, with 7 bases lining up with TRBD1. The CDR3 length is 15 residues. With 5 bases clipped from V and 7 bases from J, the junction kept 13 bases outside the gene matches. In germline, CDR1 is SEHNR, CDR2 FQNEAQ (reference sequence). CDR3 protein: CASSATQGQPTGYTF. CDR3 DNA sequence: TGTGCCAGCAGCGCTACCCAGGGACAGCCAACTGGCTACACCTTC.

This chain uses TRBV7-9 with TRBJ1-1; 7 bases map to TRBD1. J was trimmed by 6 bases and V by 1 base; bases with no gene match: 5. CDR3 length: 14 amino acids. Germline V gene lookup returns CDR1 SEHNR and CDR2 FQNEAQ (reference sequence). The CDR3 nucleotides read TGTGCCAGCAGCTTAGTGGGACAGAAAGCTGAAGCTTTCTTT. It specifies CASSLVGQKAEAFF. Variable domain in full (rest from reference TRBV7-9 and TRBJ1-1): DTGVSQNPRHKITKRGQNVTFRCDPISEHNRLYWYRQTLGQGPEFLTYFQNEAQLEKSRLLSDRFSAERPKGSFSTLEIQRTEQGDSAMYLCASSLVGQKAEAFFGQGTRLTVV.

This clone was recorded once. A read error may produce the germline difference seen at one junction end. At the DNA level, this CDR3 is encoded by other sequences in the same sample as well. The chain combines TRBV7-3 with TRBJ2-5; the D gene is possibly TRBD2 (7 bases). There are 14 residues in the CDR3. Germline V gives CDR1 SGHTA, CDR2 FQGTGA. The CDR3 reads CASSTVGGEETQYF. CDR3 in DNA: TGTGCCAGCTCTACGGTAGGGGGGGAAGAGACCCAATACTTC. Together with reference TRBV7-3 and TRBJ2-5, the CDR3 gives the full variable domain: GAGVSQTPSNKVTEKGKYVELRCDPISGHTALYWYRQSLGQGPEFLIYFQGTGAADDSGLPNDRFFAVRPEGSVSTLKIQRTERGDSAVYLCASSTVGGEETQYFGPGTRLLVL.

CDR3 coding DNA: TGTGCCAGCAGCCCACTGGGACTAGCGGGGGCCTACGAGCAGTACTTC. This gives the protein CASSPLGLAGAYEQYF. The chain links TRBV11-1 to TRBJ2-7, with 14 bases identical to TRBD2. Germline CDR1 is SGHAT and CDR2 is FQDESV (reference sequence). The CDR3 is 16 residues long. The V segment lost 5 bases and the J segment 2 bases; nucleotides outside the gene matches: 5.

The chain recombines TRBV15 with TRBJ1-3, with D unclear. This CDR3 region has 15 residues. Looked up from germline, CDR1 is LNHNV and CDR2 is YYDKDF (reference sequence). Trimming shortened V by 1 base and J by 3 bases, and 10 bases separated the two germline ends. The DNA of the CDR3 is TGTGCCACCAGCAGAGGGAACCTAGGTGGAAACACCATATATTTT. Translated, it gives CATSRGNLGGNTIYF.

The chain joins TRBV5-1 to TRBJ2-2; D unclear. CDR1 and CDR2 from the germline V gene are SGHRS and YFSETQ. There are 13 residues in the CDR3. With 1 base removed from V and 3 bases from J, the gap between germline ends came to 4 bases. DNA for the CDR3: TGCGCCAGCAGCTTGCCAGACACCGGGGAGCTGTTTTTT. Residues: CASSLPDTGELFF.

The chain has TRBV29-1 and TRBJ1-2; 8 bases align to TRBD1. The CDR3 runs 15 residues. Trimming took 8 bases from V and 4 from J; bases not matched to a gene: 15. CDR1 is SQVTM, CDR2 ANQGSEA, per germline. The CDR3 DNA reads TGCAGCATACCGACAGGGGCCCTTCTTTCCTATGGCTACACCTTC. Its translation is CSIPTGALLSYGYTF.

This clone was detected only once. V usage is TRBV5-1 and J usage is TRBJ2-1, with TRBD1 matching over 9 bases. J gave up 4 bases and V 3 bases, and 5 bases lay outside the gene matches. Germline V gene sequence: CDR1 SGHRS, CDR2 YFSETQ. The CDR3 loop spans 15 amino acids. The CDR3 bases are TGCGCCAGCAGCTCCGGGACAGGGAATTACAATGAGCAGTTCTTC. Translating it yields CASSSGTGNYNEQFF.

The gene calls are TRBV7-8 and TRBJ2-5; possibly TRBD1 for D (7 bases). Trimming cost V 1 base and J 4 bases, with 13 bases left between them. This CDR3 has 15 amino acids. CDR1 is SGHVS, CDR2 FQNEAQ, per germline. The CDR3: CASSLGRDSLETQYF. The DNA of the CDR3 is TGTGCCAGCAGCTTAGGGCGGGACAGCCTAGAGACCCAGTACTTC.

V gene TRBV29-1 combines with J gene TRBJ2-1; perhaps TRBD2 as D (5 bases). The CDR3 contains 12 residues. CDR1 SQVTM and CDR2 ANQGSEA come from the germline V gene. Trimming pared 7 bases from V and 4 bases from J, leaving 11 bases between. CDR3 nucleotide sequence: TGCAGCGCCGGGCGAGGGTACAATGAGCAGTTCTTC. This sequence encodes CSAGRGYNEQFF.

The sample holds one count of this clone. The chain carries TRBV18 and TRBJ1-2, with 10 bases that match TRBD1. Losses at the gene ends were 0 bases for V and 5 bases for J; bases not matched to a gene: 0. The CDR3 spans 14 residues. CDR1 and CDR2 from the germline V gene are KGHSH and LQKENI. The CDR3 region is CASSPPGQGYGYTF. Here the CDR3 DNA reads TGTGCCAGCTCACCACCGGGACAGGGGTATGGCTACACCTTC.

This clone was recorded once. The rearrangement uses TRBV6-1 and TRBJ1-2; TRBD1 matches at 7 bases. The CDR3 runs to 14 residues. Germline CDR1 MNHNS, CDR2 SASEGT. J lost 4 bases, V lost 1 base, and 3 bases had no gene match. CDR3 sequence (DNA): TGTGCCAGCAGTGAAGGACAGGGCCCCTATGGCTACACCTTC. This codes for CASSEGQGPYGYTF.

V and J are TRBV4-2 and TRBJ1-6, with TRBD1 matching over 8 bases. Trimming took 0 bases from V and 7 from J; bases not matched to a gene: 2. CDR1 and CDR2 from the germline V gene are LGHNA and YNFKEQ. The CDR3 covers 15 residues. The CDR3 sequence: CASSQDQGANSPLHF. Here the CDR3 DNA reads TGTGCCAGCAGCCAAGATCAGGGGGCGAATTCACCCCTCCACTTT.

The chain couples TRBV29-1 to TRBJ1-5; weak D call: TRBD1 (5 bases). CDR1 SQVTM and CDR2 ANQGSEA come from the germline V gene. The CDR3 is 14 amino acids. V was shortened by 4 bases and J by 4 bases, with 14 bases between the two germline ends. The CDR3 DNA follows: TGCAGCGTTGTGGAAGACAGTCTGAATCAGCCCCAGCATTTT. Protein: CSVVEDSLNQPQHF.

The chain has TRBV7-3 and TRBJ2-1, with TRBD1 as a possible D gene (5 bases). Germline CDR1 SGHTA, CDR2 FQGTGA. This CDR3 comprises 15 residues. V dropped 5 bases and J dropped 7 bases, with 18 bases sitting between them. CDR3 sequence reads: CASSTQGGWANEQFF. In nucleotides, the CDR3 is TGTGCCAGCAGCACTCAGGGTGGATGGGCAAATGAGCAGTTCTTC.

This chain joins TRBV7-2 and TRBJ1-4; perhaps TRBD1 as D (5 bases). The germline CDR1 and CDR2 sequences are SGHTA and FQGNSA. Trimming took 4 bases from V and 2 from J, leaving 5 bases between them. This CDR3 is 13 amino acids long. The chain's CDR3 is CASSSGTNEKLFF. CDR3 nucleotide sequence: TGTGCCAGCAGCTCAGGGACTAATGAAAAACTGTTTTTT.

The CDR3 DNA is TGTGCCAGCAGCCCCCGGGACAGGGGGACTCAGCCCCAGCATTTT. It translates to CASSPRDRGTQPQHF. V usage is TRBV7-6 and J usage is TRBJ1-5, with 11 bases lining up with TRBD1. Trimming removed 5 bases from V and 6 bases from J; junction bases left unmatched: 6. The CDR3 extends over 15 amino acids. CDR1 and CDR2 from the germline V gene are SGHVS and FNYEAQ.

V is TRBV10-3 and J is TRBJ2-7; 8 nucleotides line up with TRBD2. With 11 bases clipped from V and 5 bases from J, the junction kept 8 bases outside the gene matches. Germline CDR1 is ENHRY and CDR2 is SYGVKD. This CDR3 comprises 12 residues. DNA for the CDR3: TGTGCCGCGGGACTAGTTACCGACGAGCAGTACTTC. It codes for CAAGLVTDEQYF.

This rearrangement joins TRBV1 to TRBJ1-6; the D call of TRBD1 is as the table states it, not checked on the DNA. TRBV1 is a known pseudogene. This CDR3 is 16 amino acids long. CDR3 in amino acids: CTSSQDRGDSNSPLHF. CDR3 DNA sequence: TGCACCAGCAGCCAAGATCGAGGAGACAGTAATTCACCCCTCCACTTT.

The chain uses TRBV3-1 (or the pseudogene TRBV3-2) and TRBJ1-1; the match to TRBD1 covers 10 bases. The CDR3 has 17 amino acids. Germline values: CDR1 LGHDT, CDR2 YNNKEL (reference sequence). V trimming: 4 bases; J trimming: 3 bases; junction bases outside the gene matches: 11. In DNA form, the CDR3 reads TGTGCCAGCAGCCCCTCCGACAGGGGGCGAGAGGACACTGAAGCTTTCTTT. Protein: CASSPSDRGREDTEAFF.

This chain links TRBV6-5 with TRBJ1-1; a weak D match, TRBD1 (6 bases). V was trimmed by 2 bases and J by 4 bases, leaving 14 bases between them. The CDR3 is 15 amino acids. Germline V CDR1 and CDR2: MNHEY, SVGAGI. The CDR3 is CASSYGVGAPTEAFF. The CDR3 DNA is TGTGCCAGCAGTTACGGGGTGGGGGCGCCCACTGAAGCTTTCTTT.

The gene calls are TRBV5-1 and TRBJ1-6, with D maybe TRBD1 (6 bases). Germline V gene sequence: CDR1 SGHRS, CDR2 YFSETQ. CDR3 size: 16 residues. The germline V and J ends were trimmed by 4 bases and 4 bases, with 15 bases remaining between them. The CDR3 protein is CASSPGGGGYNSPLHF. The CDR3 DNA follows: TGCGCCAGCAGCCCGGGAGGAGGGGGATATAATTCACCCCTCCACTTT.